A selection of T cell receptor beta chains follows, all from one sample in a study of neurological immune-mediated disorders. TCRdb itself ran the 5' RACE reads through MiXCR, one entry per CDR3 protein. The sample lists more than 15,000 distinct CDR3 sequences; less than 3.5% were seen once. Material for sequencing was PBMCs. The receptors originated from a woman aged 18-29 years with multiple sclerosis. Each CDR3 is given with its conserved first and last residue. The order of the fields is J gene, CDR3 length, clone size, D gene, V gene, CDR3 protein, CDR3 DNA. D genes are given only for firm matches. Only part of the rows carry a size: once, few, many, or a class if the clone is expanded.

J gene: TRBJ2-5; CDR3 length: 14; clone size: many; D gene: .; V gene: TRBV18; CDR3 protein: CASSPYPGEETQYF; CDR3 DNA: TGTGCCAGCTCACCTTATCCGGGGGAAGAGACCCAGTACTTC
J gene: TRBJ2-7; CDR3 length: 13; clone size: few; D gene: TRBD1; V gene: TRBV20-1; CDR3 protein: CSARNRGTYEQYF; CDR3 DNA: TGCAGTGCTAGGAACAGGGGTACCTACGAGCAGTACTTC
J gene: TRBJ2-3; CDR3 length: 12; clone size: many; D gene: .; V gene: TRBV20-1; CDR3 protein: CSVIDSADTQYF; CDR3 DNA: TGCAGTGTCATCGACAGCGCAGATACGCAGTATTTT
J gene: TRBJ1-1; CDR3 length: 14; clone size: few; D gene: TRBD1; V gene: TRBV20-1; CDR3 protein: CSARRQGAYTEAFF; CDR3 DNA: TGCAGTGCTAGGAGACAGGGAGCTTACACTGAAGCTTTCTTT
J gene: TRBJ1-3; CDR3 length: 14; clone size: many; D gene: .; V gene: TRBV6-5; CDR3 protein: CASSPTGNGNTIYF; CDR3 DNA: TGTGCCAGCAGCCCTACAGGGAACGGGAACACCATATATTTT
J gene: TRBJ2-3; CDR3 length: 16; clone size: many; D gene: TRBD2; V gene: TRBV20-1; CDR3 protein: CSARVRLAGSFNVEYF; CDR3 DNA: TGCAGTGCTAGAGTACGACTAGCGGGAAGTTTCAATGTGGAGTATTTT
J gene: TRBJ2-4; CDR3 length: 15; clone size: .; D gene: TRBD2; V gene: TRBV11-3; CDR3 protein: CASSLLGGGESIQYF; CDR3 DNA: TGTGCCAGCAGCTTACTTGGGGGGGGTGAATCCATTCAGTACTTC
J gene: TRBJ1-2; CDR3 length: 13; clone size: many; D gene: .; V gene: TRBV29-1; CDR3 protein: CSVEQGEVNGYTF; CDR3 DNA: TGCAGCGTTGAACAGGGTGAAGTAAATGGCTACACCTTC
J gene: TRBJ2-7; CDR3 length: 13; clone size: few; D gene: .; V gene: TRBV15; CDR3 protein: CATKGVASYEQYF; CDR3 DNA: TGTGCCACCAAAGGAGTCGCATCCTACGAGCAGTACTTC
J gene: TRBJ2-3; CDR3 length: 13; clone size: many; D gene: .; V gene: TRBV20-1; CDR3 protein: CSANSPGTDTQYF; CDR3 DNA: TGCAGTGCTAATTCCCCCGGCACAGATACGCAGTATTTT
J gene: TRBJ2-5; CDR3 length: 18; clone size: many; D gene: TRBD2; V gene: TRBV5-1; CDR3 protein: CASSRGLAGGKTEETQYF; CDR3 DNA: TGCGCCAGCAGCCGCGGACTAGCGGGGGGCAAGACGGAAGAGACCCAGTACTTC
J gene: TRBJ1-6; CDR3 length: 14; clone size: many; D gene: .; V gene: TRBV20-1; CDR3 protein: CSARLIRDATPLHF; CDR3 DNA: TGCAGTGCTCGACTAATCCGGGACGCCACACCCCTCCACTTT
J gene: TRBJ2-7; CDR3 length: 15; clone size: many; D gene: TRBD2; V gene: TRBV15; CDR3 protein: CATRAAAGGYYEQYF; CDR3 DNA: TGTGCCACCCGCGCGGCGGCGGGGGGCTACTACGAGCAGTACTTC
J gene: TRBJ1-2; CDR3 length: 13; clone size: many; D gene: .; V gene: TRBV5-1; CDR3 protein: CASSPDGDYGYTF; CDR3 DNA: TGCGCCAGCAGCCCCGACGGAGACTATGGCTACACCTTC
J gene: TRBJ2-1; CDR3 length: 13; clone size: many; D gene: .; V gene: TRBV20-1; CDR3 protein: CSARGTADYEQFF; CDR3 DNA: TGCAGTGCTAGAGGGACAGCTGACTATGAGCAGTTCTTC
J gene: TRBJ2-1; CDR3 length: 12; clone size: many; D gene: .; V gene: TRBV12-3/TRBV12-4; CDR3 protein: CASSLLRNEQFF; CDR3 DNA: TGTGCCAGCAGTCTCCTGCGCAATGAGCAGTTCTTC
J gene: TRBJ2-5; CDR3 length: 12; clone size: many; D gene: .; V gene: TRBV6-5; CDR3 protein: CASSYHVETQYF; CDR3 DNA: TGTGCCAGCAGTTACCACGTGGAGACCCAGTACTTC
J gene: TRBJ1-2; CDR3 length: 11; clone size: many; D gene: .; V gene: TRBV2; CDR3 protein: CASSESSGYTF; CDR3 DNA: TGTGCCAGCAGTGAATCTAGTGGCTACACCTTC
J gene: TRBJ2-1; CDR3 length: 15; clone size: many; D gene: TRBD2; V gene: TRBV4-3; CDR3 protein: CASSLASGSYNEQFF; CDR3 DNA: TGCGCCAGCAGCCTAGCTAGCGGATCATACAATGAGCAGTTCTTC